This T cell receptor (beta chain) was captured by sequencing in a study of shared clonotypes between healthy human individuals. About the research overall: The cohort comprised two women and a few men. Their ages spanned 18 to 49 years.

The naive CD8 population came from CD45RO-negative cells selected for CCR7, without terminally differentiated effector memory CD45RA+ cells. Measured with immunoSEQ multiplex PCR; TCRdb has only the in-frame clones, and not every one. The table has a few million clones, 93% seen once. Germline V lookup: CDR1 SGHAT, CDR2 FQNNGV. V lost 7 bases and J lost 3; bases outside the gene matches: 11. This CDR3 has 15 residues. The clonotype comes from a man between 18 and 35 years old in good health. Some clones in this sample may be carry-over from other donors' samples. Sequencing used naive CD8+ T cells from PBMCs. V and J are TRBV11-2 and TRBJ1-1; 7 bases are a match to TRBD1. CDR3: CASTGRQGRDTEAFF. The CDR3 DNA follows: TGTGCCAGCACCGGGAGACAGGGACGCGACACTGAAGCTTTCTTT.